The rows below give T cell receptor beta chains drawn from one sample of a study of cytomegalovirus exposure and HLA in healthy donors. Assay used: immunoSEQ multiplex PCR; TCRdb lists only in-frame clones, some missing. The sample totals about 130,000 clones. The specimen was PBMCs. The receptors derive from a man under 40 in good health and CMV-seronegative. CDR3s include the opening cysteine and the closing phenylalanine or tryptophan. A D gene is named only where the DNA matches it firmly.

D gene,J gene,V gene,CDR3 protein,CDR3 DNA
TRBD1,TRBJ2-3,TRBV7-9,CASSYRGADTQYF,TGTGCCAGCAGCTACAGGGGAGCAGATACGCAGTATTTT
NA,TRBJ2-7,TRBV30,CAWDRPPSYEQYF,TGTGCCTGGGACAGGCCCCCCTCCTACGAGCAGTACTTC
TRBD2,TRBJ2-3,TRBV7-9,CASSLRGEVADTQYF,TGTGCCAGCAGCTTACGGGGGGAGGTGGCAGATACGCAGTATTTT
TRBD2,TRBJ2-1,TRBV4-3,CASSQVTGGPINEQFF,TGCGCCAGCAGCCAAGTGACGGGAGGGCCAATTAATGAGCAGTTCTTC
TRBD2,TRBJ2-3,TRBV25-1,CASKKAGDTDTQYF,TGTGCCAGCAAGAAGGCGGGAGACACAGATACGCAGTATTTT
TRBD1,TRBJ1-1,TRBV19,CATRMGDRGFSTEAFF,TGTGCCACTCGGATGGGGGACAGGGGTTTTAGCACTGAAGCTTTCTTT
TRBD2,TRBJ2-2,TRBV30,CAWSVSLWKRGNTGELFF,TGTGCCTGGAGTGTAAGTTTGTGGAAGCGGGGGAACACCGGGGAGCTGTTTTTT
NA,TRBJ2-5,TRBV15,CATSRSRRQETQYF,TGTGCCACCAGCAGAAGTAGGCGGCAAGAGACCCAGTACTTC
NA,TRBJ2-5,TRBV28,CASSGTVWFGTETQYF,TGTGCCAGCAGTGGTACAGTCTGGTTCGGTACAGAGACCCAGTACTTC
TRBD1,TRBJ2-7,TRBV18,CASSWDRSLYEQYF,TGTGCCAGCTCATGGGACAGGAGCCTTTACGAGCAGTACTTC
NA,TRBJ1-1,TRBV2,CASSAAPPGHLNTEAFF,TGTGCCAGCAGTGCGGCCCCCCCGGGACACTTGAACACTGAAGCTTTCTTT
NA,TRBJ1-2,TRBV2,CANLRAGKYGYTF,TGTGCCAACCTCCGGGCAGGGAAATATGGCTACACCTTC
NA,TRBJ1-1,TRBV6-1,CASSEIGGRTRTEAFF,TGTGCCAGCAGTGAAATCGGGGGGCGGACTAGAACTGAAGCTTTCTTT
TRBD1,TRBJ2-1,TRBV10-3,CAISAGTANNEQFF,TGTGCCATCAGTGCCGGGACAGCTAACAATGAGCAGTTCTTC
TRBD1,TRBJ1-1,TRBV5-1,CASSLSQGEANTEAFF,TGCGCCAGCAGCTTGAGCCAGGGGGAGGCGAACACTGAAGCTTTCTTT
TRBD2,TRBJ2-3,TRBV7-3,CASSAGLAGGPWTDTQYF,TGTGCCAGCAGCGCTGGGCTAGCGGGAGGGCCATGGACAGATACGCAGTATTTT
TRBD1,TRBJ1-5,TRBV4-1,CASSQRDRGWNQPQHF,TGCGCCAGCAGCCAACGGGACAGGGGGTGGAATCAGCCCCAGCATTTT
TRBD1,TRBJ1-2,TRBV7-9,CASSGKGTALTGYGYTF,TGTGCCAGCAGCGGTAAAGGGACAGCCCTTACCGGCTATGGCTACACCTTC
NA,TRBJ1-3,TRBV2,CASSEAGSPGNTIYF,TGTGCCAGCAGTGAAGCGGGCAGTCCCGGAAACACCATATATTTT
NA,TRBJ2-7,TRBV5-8,CASSLSSADHYEQYF,TGTGCCAGCAGCCTTTCTAGCGCCGACCATTACGAGCAGTACTTC
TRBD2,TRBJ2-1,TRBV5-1,CASSLAVAGGNEQFF,TGCGCCAGCAGCTTGGCGGTAGCGGGAGGGAATGAGCAGTTCTTC
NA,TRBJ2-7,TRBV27,CASSLSVKDEQYF,TGTGCCAGCAGTTTAAGCGTAAAGGACGAGCAGTACTTC
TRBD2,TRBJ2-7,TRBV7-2,CASSLVAGGLYEQYF,TGTGCCAGCAGCTTAGTAGCGGGAGGGCTCTACGAGCAGTACTTC
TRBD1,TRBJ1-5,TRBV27,CASSPLTGGNQPQHF,TGTGCCAGCAGTCCACTAACAGGGGGCAATCAGCCCCAGCATTTT
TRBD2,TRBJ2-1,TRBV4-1,CASSQETSGSINEQFF,TGCGCCAGCAGCCAAGAGACTAGCGGGAGTATAAATGAGCAGTTCTTC
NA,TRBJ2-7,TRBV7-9,CASSDQVLSYEQYF,TGTGCCAGCAGCGACCAGGTCCTCTCCTACGAGCAGTACTTC
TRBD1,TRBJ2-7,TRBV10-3,CAISPGGEQYF,TGTGCCATCAGCCCAGGGGGCGAGCAGTACTTC
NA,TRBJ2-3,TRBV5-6,CASSAVTSIADTQYF,TGTGCCAGCAGCGCAGTGACTAGTATAGCAGATACGCAGTATTTT
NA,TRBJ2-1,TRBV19,CASSMRNEQFF,TGTGCCAGTAGTATGAGGAATGAGCAGTTCTTC
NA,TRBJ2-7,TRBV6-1,CASSEAHAYYYEQYF,TGTGCCAGCAGTGAAGCCCACGCCTACTACTACGAGCAGTACTTC
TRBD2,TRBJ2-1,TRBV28,CASSPTSGRVLNNEQFF,TGTGCCAGCAGCCCTACTAGCGGGAGGGTTTTGAACAATGAGCAGTTCTTC
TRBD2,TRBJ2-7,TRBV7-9,CASRSGRGDAGVLGEQYF,TGTGCCAGCAGATCTGGCCGGGGGGACGCGGGAGTATTGGGCGAGCAGTACTTC
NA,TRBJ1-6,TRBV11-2,CASRDLTGFWSPLHF,TGTGCCAGCAGAGATCTGACAGGTTTTTGGTCACCCCTCCACTTT
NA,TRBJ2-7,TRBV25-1,CASSSSGGIDGQYF,TGTGCCAGCAGTTCATCGGGTGGTATCGATGGGCAGTACTTC
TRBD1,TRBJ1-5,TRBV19,CASNGQGGSYQPQHF,TGTGCCAGTAACGGACAGGGAGGTTCATACCAGCCCCAGCATTTT
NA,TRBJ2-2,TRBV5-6,CASSRTGELFF,TGTGCCAGCAGCCGGACCGGGGAGCTGTTTTTT
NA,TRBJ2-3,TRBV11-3,CASSLGQLGTDTQYF,TGTGCCAGCAGCTTAGGACAGCTTGGCACAGATACGCAGTATTTT
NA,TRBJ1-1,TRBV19,CASISSLNTEAFF,TGTGCCAGTATAAGCTCCTTGAACACTGAAGCTTTCTTT
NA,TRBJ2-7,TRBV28,CASSGGWEGDSYEQYF,TGTGCCAGCAGTGGGGGTTGGGAGGGGGACTCCTACGAGCAGTACTTC
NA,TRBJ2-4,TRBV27,CASSLSAGNIQYF,TGTGCCAGCAGTTTATCGGCAGGGAACATTCAGTACTTC
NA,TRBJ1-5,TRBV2,CASRSWAWDQPQHF,TGTGCCAGCAGGAGCTGGGCATGGGATCAGCCCCAGCATTTT
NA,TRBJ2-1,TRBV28,CASSLHMYNEQFF,TGTGCCAGCAGTTTGCACATGTACAATGAGCAGTTCTTC
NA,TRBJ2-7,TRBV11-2,CASSSRSIYLYEQYF,TGTGCCAGCAGCTCGAGATCCATCTACCTCTACGAGCAGTACTTC
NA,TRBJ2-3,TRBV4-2,CASNPGITDTQYF,TGTGCCAGCAATCCAGGGATCACAGATACGCAGTATTTT
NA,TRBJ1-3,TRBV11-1,CASSFGRQRNTIYF,TGTGCCAGCAGCTTTGGCCGTCAACGAAACACCATATATTTT
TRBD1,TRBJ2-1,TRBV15,CATSRDLGQGSGNEQFF,TGTGCCACCAGCAGAGATCTTGGACAGGGAAGCGGGAATGAGCAGTTCTTC
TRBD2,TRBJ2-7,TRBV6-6,CASTLGGLAGYEQYF,TGTGCCAGCACCCTGGGGGGACTAGCTGGCTACGAGCAGTACTTC
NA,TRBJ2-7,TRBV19,CASSTGFGEQYF,TGTGCCAGTAGTACAGGATTTGGCGAGCAGTACTTC
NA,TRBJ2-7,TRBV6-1,CASSEFARNYEQYF,TGTGCCAGCAGTGAATTCGCGAGGAACTACGAGCAGTACTTC
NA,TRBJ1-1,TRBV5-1,CASSLWGGNTEAFF,TGCGCCAGCAGCTTGTGGGGGGGGAACACTGAAGCTTTCTTT